One sample yielded the 22 T cell receptor beta chains listed below, sequenced in a study of shared clonotypes between healthy human individuals. Sequenced by immunoSEQ multiplex PCR; TCRdb stores in-frame clones only, minus some. Among roughly 2.6 million clones listed, around 90% were seen once. Source material: naive CD4+ T cells sorted from blood. This sample's subset: CD45RA+ positively selected. The receptor set was obtained from a man between 18 and 35 years old in good health.

Regarding this clone: The sample contains more than one DNA sequence encoding this CDR3. This chain links TRBV30 with TRBJ1-3; no clear D gene. V gave up 1 base and J gave up 3 bases, with 7 bases separating them. Germline V gene sequence: CDR1 GTSNPN, CDR2 SVGIG (reference sequence). The CDR3 is made up of 13 amino acids. CDR3 residues: CAWSGGSGNTIYF. In nucleotides, the CDR3 is TGTGCCTGGAGTGGCGGAAGTGGAAACACCATATATTTT.

This chain connects TRBV28 to TRBJ2-4, with a weak D call TRBD2 (6 bases). CDR3 length: 13 amino acids. V shed 7 bases and J shed 4 bases, with 11 bases lying between them. Germline CDR1 and CDR2: MDHEN and SYDVKM. The chain's CDR3 is CASTQGRKNIQYF. Written as DNA, the CDR3 is TGTGCCAGCACCCAAGGGAGGAAAAACATTCAGTACTTC.

The gene calls are TRBV29-1 and TRBJ2-7, with 7 bases that match TRBD1. Germline CDR1 is SQVTM and CDR2 is ANQGSEA. V lost 5 bases and J lost 2; bases outside the gene matches: 6. There are 13 residues in the CDR3. The CDR3 sequence is CSVPKGQAYEQYF. For the CDR3, the DNA is TGCAGCGTTCCCAAAGGACAGGCCTACGAGCAGTACTTC.

This sequence joins TRBV6-1 and TRBJ2-5, with TRBD1 as a possible D gene (6 bases). CDR3 length equals 14 residues. Trimming pared 1 base from V and 5 bases from J, leaving 11 bases between. CDR1 and CDR2 from the germline V gene are MNHNS and SASEGT. In nucleotides, the CDR3 is TGTGCCAGCAGTGAAGTAGGGGGTTATGAGACCCAGTACTTC. Residues: CASSEVGGYETQYF.

The chain joins TRBV2 to TRBJ1-5; D is uncertain. The CDR3 contains 14 residues. CDR1 and CDR2 from the germline V gene are SNHLY and FYNNEI. With 4 bases removed from V and 6 bases from J, the gap between germline ends came to 13 bases. This CDR3 is CASSGQSQGQPQHF. Here the CDR3 DNA reads TGTGCCAGCAGTGGCCAGAGTCAAGGTCAGCCCCAGCATTTT. Full variable domain (rest looked up from reference TRBV2 and TRBJ1-5): EPEVTQTPSHQVTQMGQEVILRCVPISNHLYFYWYRQILGQKVEFLVSFYNNEISEKSEIFDDQFSVERPDGSNFTLKIRSTKLEDSAMYFCASSGQSQGQPQHFGDGTRLSIL.

This chain joins TRBV14 and TRBJ2-4; D gene unclear. CDR1 and CDR2 from the germline V gene are SGHDN and FVKESK. V was pared by 0 bases and J by 7 bases, with 22 bases between. The CDR3 spans 18 residues. As DNA, the CDR3 is TGTGCCAGCAGCCAAGAGGAAATAATTATAACTCGGGCGAACATTCAGTACTTC. Protein sequence: CASSQEEIIITRANIQYF.

This clone turned up a few times. The CDR3 loop reads CASSLGLQGGNNSPLHF. DNA for the CDR3: TGCGCCAGCAGCTTGGGATTGCAGGGAGGGAATAATTCACCCCTCCACTTT. The rearrangement joins TRBV5-1 to TRBJ1-6; the D gene is possibly TRBD1 (5 bases). CDR1 is SGHRS and CDR2 is YFSETQ in the germline V gene. V lost 0 bases to trimming and J lost 5 bases, with 15 bases between them. This CDR3 spans 17 amino acids.

The rearrangement uses TRBV4-1 and TRBJ1-2; no definite D call. The CDR3 length is 12 residues. Trimming removed 6 bases at V and 8 bases at J, with 13 bases between. CDR1 is MGHRA, CDR2 YSYEKL, per germline. The CDR3 reads CASSKGLEGYTF. The CDR3 nucleotides read TGCGCCAGCAGTAAGGGTCTCGAAGGCTACACCTTC.

The chain couples TRBV4-2 to TRBJ2-2; D unresolved. The CDR3 contains 13 residues. The ends were cut back, 0 bases at V and 3 bases at J, with 2 bases in the middle. CDR1 is LGHNA and CDR2 is YNFKEQ in the germline V gene. CDR3 in amino acids: CASSQEYTGELFF. The DNA of the CDR3 is TGTGCCAGCAGCCAAGAGTACACCGGGGAGCTGTTTTTT.

The genes are TRBV29-1 and TRBJ2-5; tentatively, D is TRBD2 (6 bases). The CDR3 sequence is 15 residues long. Germline loops: CDR1 SQVTM, CDR2 ANQGSEA. The CDR3 sequence is CTTEGGRVYGETQYF. CDR3 nucleotides: TGCACCACCGAGGGAGGCAGGGTATACGGCGAGACCCAGTACTTC. The whole variable domain, remainder taken from reference TRBV29-1 and TRBJ2-5, is SAVISQKPSRDICQRGTSLTIQCQVDSQVTMMFWYRQQPGQSLTLIATANQGSEATYESGFVIDKFPISRPNLTFSTLTVSNMSPEDSSIYLCTTEGGRVYGETQYFGPGTRLLVL.

The gene calls are TRBV6-5 and TRBJ1-2, with D tentatively TRBD1 (5 bases). The CDR3 runs 13 residues. The germline gives CDR1 MNHEY, CDR2 SVGAGI. Trimming removed 6 bases at V and 6 bases at J, with 14 bases between. The CDR3 sequence is CASSWNGAHGYTF. CDR3 in DNA: TGTGCCAGCAGCTGGAACGGGGCCCATGGCTACACCTTC.

J is TRBJ1-4 and V is TRBV4-3, with D hard to call. CDR1 LGHNA and CDR2 YSLEER come from the germline V gene. The CDR3 totals 16 residues. Deletions cut 3 bases from V and 8 bases from J, with 19 bases between. CDR3 protein: CASSQIALDSDEKLFF. The CDR3 DNA reads as TGCGCCAGCAGCCAGATTGCCCTCGATTCGGACGAAAAACTGTTTTTT.

The J gene is TRBJ1-4, the V gene TRBV30; no definite D call. Trimming took 4 bases from V and 0 from J, leaving 21 bases between them. This CDR3 is built from 18 residues. Germline-derived CDR1 and CDR2 are GTSNPN and SVGIG (reference sequence). The CDR3 DNA follows: TGTGCCTGGATCCGCCCCTCGAGAAATTATGCAACTAATGAAAAACTGTTTTTT. Translation: CAWIRPSRNYATNEKLFF.

This chain connects TRBV4-1 to TRBJ1-4; the match to TRBD1 covers 8 bases. Germline V gene lookup returns CDR1 MGHRA and CDR2 YSYEKL. V shed 0 bases and J 4 bases; nucleotides not matched to a gene: 7. The CDR3 totals 17 residues. The DNA of the CDR3 is TGCGCCAGCAGCCAAGATCAGGGGGCTCGGGGTAATGAAAAACTGTTTTTT. Protein: CASSQDQGARGNEKLFF.

V usage is TRBV7-9 and J usage is TRBJ2-5; 7 positions match TRBD2. The assigned J gene may be wrong: the sequence end matches TRBJ2-7 better. Per the germline V gene, CDR1 is SEHNR and CDR2 is FQNEAQ (reference sequence). The length of the CDR3 is 14 residues. The CDR3 DNA sequence: TGTGCCAGCAGCTTAAATTCGGGGGGCTACGAGCAGTACTTC. The encoded protein is CASSLNSGGYEQYF.

The chain uses TRBV6-5 and TRBJ2-3; 8 nucleotides match TRBD2. The CDR3 runs 15 residues. Germline CDR1 reads MNHEY; CDR2 reads SVGAGI. J gave up 6 bases and V 6 bases, and 11 bases lay outside the gene matches. The CDR3 sequence: CASSPGTRVLDTQYF. In nucleotides, the CDR3 is TGTGCCAGCAGCCCCGGGACTAGGGTTCTTGATACGCAGTATTTT.

The chain links TRBV18 to TRBJ2-7, with TRBD1 identical over 9 bases. In germline, CDR1 is KGHSH, CDR2 LQKENI. V lost 2 bases, J lost 3 bases, and 5 bases stayed unmatched. This CDR3 spans 15 amino acids. The CDR3 sequence is CASSPGTGQGYEQYF. CDR3 bases: TGTGCCAGCTCACCAGGTACGGGACAGGGCTACGAGCAGTACTTC.

This rearrangement joins TRBV5-1 to TRBJ2-7, with D possibly called TRBD1 or TRBD2 (5 bases each). From germline, CDR1 is SGHRS and CDR2 YFSETQ. The CDR3 consists of 14 residues. V was clipped by 4 bases and J by 7 bases, with 18 bases between them. CDR3 region: CASSQAGTQREQYF. DNA of the CDR3: TGCGCCAGCAGCCAAGCTGGGACGCAGAGGGAGCAGTACTTC.

CDR3 residues: CASSLVRTHSSYNEQFF. The CDR3 nucleotides are TGTGCCAGCAGCTTAGTTCGTACACATAGCTCCTACAATGAGCAGTTCTTC. The chain employs TRBV7-6 and TRBJ2-1; D is unresolved. The CDR3 totals 17 residues. Germline values: CDR1 SGHVS, CDR2 FNYEAQ. V shed 1 base and J shed 0 bases, with 13 bases lying between them.

The gene calls are TRBV19 and TRBJ2-3; tentative D call: TRBD2 (5 bases). Trimming took 3 bases from V and 11 from J, leaving 9 bases between them. CDR3 length equals 11 residues. Germline CDR1 reads LNHDA; CDR2 reads SQIVND (reference sequence). This CDR3 is CASSITGKQYF. CDR3 in DNA: TGTGCCAGTAGTATTACCGGGAAGCAGTATTTT.

The genes are TRBV11-3 and TRBJ2-5; no reliable D call. Per germline, CDR1 SGHNT and CDR2 YENEEA. Between the trimmed V and J ends, which lost 5 bases and 5 bases, there was a span of 12 bases. The CDR3 runs 13 residues. The chain's CDR3 is CASSQMNLETQYF. CDR3 DNA sequence: TGTGCCAGCAGCCAGATGAATTTGGAGACCCAGTACTTC.

Only one count was recorded for this clone. The gene calls are TRBV11-3 and TRBJ2-3; the D is unclear. Germline V CDR1 and CDR2: SGHNT, YENEEA. Trimming pared 0 bases from V and 6 bases from J, leaving 7 bases between. CDR3 length: 13 residues. CDR3 amino acids: CASSLDEMDTQYF. The CDR3 DNA follows: TGTGCCAGCAGCTTAGATGAAATGGATACGCAGTATTTT.